The 12 T cell receptor beta chains reported below all come from one sample, sequenced in a study of blood T cell repertoires in COVID-19. Sequencing was performed with immunoSEQ multiplex PCR; in TCRdb, only in-frame clones are kept and a portion is missing. The sample lists 95,000 to 100,000 clones; 80% to 90% were seen once. Sequences were obtained from peripheral blood. The origin of the receptors is a woman aged 30 to 39 with acute or convalescent COVID-19.

The CDR3 reads CASSLVGLSYEQYF. Written as DNA, the CDR3 is TGCGCCAGCAGCTTGGTGGGACTTTCCTACGAGCAGTACTTC. The chain links TRBV5-1 to TRBJ2-7; possibly TRBD2 for D (6 bases). The germline CDR1 and CDR2 sequences are SGHRS and YFSETQ. The length of the CDR3 is 14 residues. Trimming left V 0 bases short and J 1 base short, with 8 bases between.

Judged by abundance, this clone is medium-sized (0.01 to 0.1%). This chain connects TRBV4-1 to TRBJ1-2; 10 bases are a match to TRBD1. The CDR3 totals 16 residues. Germline V gene data show CDR1 as MGHRA and CDR2 as YSYEKL. The V gene end was trimmed by 4 bases and the J gene end by 2 bases; junction bases not matched to a gene: 7. Here the CDR3 DNA reads TGCGCCAGCAGCCGCCTAGGACAGGGGGACAACTATGGCTACACCTTC. Protein product: CASSRLGQGDNYGYTF.

The gene calls are TRBV9 and TRBJ2-1; 12 bases fit TRBD2. The germline V gene encodes CDR1 SGDLS and CDR2 YYNGEE. J gave up 1 base and V 3 bases, and 5 bases lay outside the gene matches. The CDR3 runs 17 residues. CDR3 nucleotides: TGTGCCAGCAGCGGGCCTAGCGGGGGGGCGTCCTACAATGAGCAGTTCTTC. Encoded protein: CASSGPSGGASYNEQFF.

This chain connects TRBV7-3 to TRBJ2-7; 10 nucleotides agree with TRBD1. Trimming removed 4 bases from V and 5 bases from J; junction bases left unmatched: 5. There are 14 residues in the CDR3. Germline CDR1 is SGHTA and CDR2 is FQGTGA. The CDR3 DNA reads TGTGCCAGCAGCTCCCAGACAGGGGGCAACGAGCAGTACTTC. Translation gives CASSSQTGGNEQYF.

V and J are TRBV7-3 and TRBJ2-3, with D perhaps TRBD2 (5 bases). Trimming cost V 3 bases and J 4 bases, with 17 bases left between them. Per the germline V gene, CDR1 is SGHTA and CDR2 is FQGTGA. This CDR3 is 16 amino acids long. CDR3 protein: CASSFQRPVPADTQYF. Written as DNA, the CDR3 is TGTGCCAGCAGCTTCCAGCGGCCCGTCCCGGCAGATACGCAGTATTTT.

The chain uses TRBV9 and TRBJ2-3; 8 bases are a match to TRBD2. This CDR3 region has 18 residues. CDR1 and CDR2 (germline): SGDLS, YYNGEE. V lost 0 bases and J lost 0; bases outside the gene matches: 9. The CDR3 DNA is TGTGCCAGCAGCGTAGCACGGTCGGGGGGGCCGAGCACAGATACGCAGTATTTT. It translates to CASSVARSGGPSTDTQYF.

The rearrangement links TRBV5-4 to TRBJ2-7; 8 nucleotides agree with TRBD1. The CDR3 loop spans 14 amino acids. V was pared by 4 bases and J by 6 bases, with 9 bases of the junction left unmatched. CDR1 is SGHNT, CDR2 YYREEE, per germline (reference sequence). The DNA of the CDR3 is TGTGCCAGCAGCCTACGGACAGGGTCGGGCGAGCAGTACTTC. Encoded protein: CASSLRTGSGEQYF.

The V and J genes are TRBV7-2 and TRBJ2-1, with 10 bases lining up with TRBD2. CDR1 is SGHTA and CDR2 is FQGNSA in the germline V gene. CDR3 length: 19 residues. V shed 3 bases and J 0 bases; nucleotides not matched to a gene: 11. The DNA for the CDR3 is TGTGCCAGCAGCTTGAAGAGCGGGGGGGCACTATTCTCCTACAATGAGCAGTTCTTC. Protein sequence: CASSLKSGGALFSYNEQFF.

The V gene is TRBV6-5, the J gene TRBJ1-5, with 10 bases that match TRBD1. CDR1 is MNHEY and CDR2 is SVGAGI in the germline V gene. The length of the CDR3 is 14 residues. The V gene end was trimmed by 6 bases and the J gene end by 3 bases; junction bases not matched to a gene: 2. Here the CDR3 reads CASRTGGFNQPQHF. The CDR3 region has the DNA TGTGCCAGCAGGACAGGGGGCTTCAATCAGCCCCAGCATTTT.

This chain links TRBV30 with TRBJ1-2; D is perhaps TRBD1 (5 bases). Germline V gene sequence: CDR1 GTSNPN, CDR2 SVGIG (reference sequence). There are 14 residues in the CDR3. With 3 bases removed from V and 0 bases from J, the gap between germline ends came to 11 bases. CDR3 in DNA: TGTGCCTGGAGGGGGCCCTGGACTAACTATGGCTACACCTTC. It encodes CAWRGPWTNYGYTF. The full variable domain, rest sourced from reference TRBV30 and TRBJ1-2, is SQTIHQWPATLVQPVGSPLSLECTVEGTSNPNLYWYRQAAGRGLQLLFYSVGIGQISSEVPQNLSASRPQDRQFILSSKKLLLSDSGFYLCAWRGPWTNYGYTFGSGTRLTVV.

CDR3: CASSRLQGASGELFF. In nucleotides, the CDR3 is TGTGCCAGCAGTCGTCTACAGGGGGCCTCCGGGGAGCTGTTTTTT. The chain recombines TRBV6-5 with TRBJ2-2; 9 bases map to TRBD1. CDR3 length: 15 residues. Trimming at V came to 5 bases and at J to 6 bases, leaving 7 bases not matched to a gene. Looked up from germline, CDR1 is MNHEY and CDR2 is SVGAGI.

This chain connects TRBV6-1 to TRBJ2-4; the D is unclear. V was clipped by 3 bases and J by 4 bases, with 10 bases between them. The germline gives CDR1 MNHNS, CDR2 SASEGT. The CDR3 runs 14 residues. CDR3 sequence (DNA): TGTGCCAGCAGTGAGACTCTTTTTAAAAACATTCAGTACTTC. Amino acids: CASSETLFKNIQYF.